The present T cell receptor beta chain was sequenced within a study of molecular identifiers for immune sequencing clone quantification. Notes on this clonotype: Its antigen remains unidentified.

Per the germline V gene, CDR1 is MNHEY and CDR2 is SMNVEV (reference sequence). This CDR3 contains 12 residues. The V and J ends lost 6 bases and 8 bases respectively, with 12 bases between them. Libraries of naive CD8 cells were prepared from roughly 18,000 to 920,000 sorted cells using 10%, 30% or 50% RNA. Naive CD8 T cells were sorted, and the gate applied was CD8+CD4-CCR7+CD45RA+. Study findings and constraints: Investigators reportedly could detect spiked Jurkat TCR RNA from one cell among approximately 1 million naive cells. Clones carrying above 20 RNA copies accounted for over 98% of effector molecules, under 1% in naive cells.

MiXCR was run by TCRdb on the PCR reads, yielding one entry per CDR3 protein. The sample holds 40,000 to 65,000 distinct CDR3 sequences, approximately 34% seen once. The sequence derives from a human donor in good health. Some libraries in this study had Jurkat cell RNA spiked in. The V and J genes are TRBV27 and TRBJ2-3; D remains ambiguous. Sequenced sample: naive CD8+ T cells from blood, with Jurkat cell RNA spiked in. Described subset: FACS-sorted CD8+CD4-CCR7+CD45RA+ naive T cells. The CDR3 spells CASSPELFTQYF. The CDR3 bases are TGTGCCAGCAGCCCGGAGCTATTTACGCAGTATTTT.